This T cell receptor beta chain was sequenced for a study of tumor and adjacent non-tumor tissue in lung cancer. Study details: The cohort had around twelve adenocarcinoma, a couple of squamous cell and 1 small cell patients.

Notes on this clonotype: Its antigen is unidentified. A read error may explain this, as a much larger clone is one base away.

Study-wide findings and caveats: Normal lung showed higher cumulative top 100 clone frequency than tumor.

The CDR3 contains 14 residues. The library came from three nested PCR rounds adapted from ARM-PCR protocols. TCRdb redid the calling of the multiplex PCR reads with MiXCR, one entry per CDR3 protein. The table includes 68,000 or so distinct CDR3 sequences, 55% to 70% detected once. RNA was extracted from bulk tissue without any cell sorting. Between August and November 2014, newly diagnosed, chemotherapy-naive lung cancer patients underwent thoracic surgery in China. Material for sequencing was lung tumor tissue. The chain recombines TRBV12-3 or TRBV12-4 with TRBJ2-1; the match to TRBD2 covers 11 bases. This clonotype was sampled from a man aged 50 to 60 with non-small cell lung cancer. In nucleotides, the CDR3 is TGTACCAGCAGACTTTCTAGCGGGAGGTATGAGCAGTTCTTC. This gives the protein CTSRLSSGRYEQFF.